The 22 T cell receptor beta chains below all came from one sample that was sequenced in a study of human T cells and chemical hapten exposure (TCRdb year 2021). What the time point label conveys for this sample: pre-sensitization, week 0. What the treatment or condition label conveys for this sample: therapeutic diphenylcyclopropenone sensitization with weekly scalp DPC. The receptor library was made with RACE. For sequencing, a NextSeq 500 was employed. Starting from the raw public reads, TCRdb applied fastp trimming at Q25, assembled clones with MiXCR and retained in-frame beta chains. CDR3 protein sequences are deduplicated, and each keeps its most common genes and DNA. The sample includes over 300,000 distinct CDR3 sequences, with roughly 5.3% observed a single time. 2.6% of the sample is taken by the ten largest. Sequenced material: whole blood, taken in connection with sensitization to the hapten diphenylcyclopropenone (DPC). Receptors originate from a woman aged 45 to 65 with alopecia areata. Some clones in this sample may be carry-over from other donors' samples.

The rearrangement uses TRBV20-1 and TRBJ2-7; 7 nucleotides align to TRBD1. Germline lookup yields CDR1 DFQATT and CDR2 SNEGSKA (reference sequence). V was clipped by 4 bases and J by 3 bases; unmatched bases: 6. The CDR3 contains 13 residues. CDR3 residues: CSAIRQGDYEQYF. As DNA, the CDR3 is TGCAGTGCTATCAGACAGGGTGACTACGAGCAGTACTTC.

This clonotype occurred a few times. The chain links TRBV29-1 to TRBJ1-1; D may be TRBD1 (5 bases). Trimming stripped 7 bases from V and 7 bases from J, with 22 bases between. Germline CDR1 is SQVTM and CDR2 is ANQGSEA. The CDR3 contains 14 residues. CDR3 sequence: CSAAKSMGRGEAFF. For the CDR3, the DNA is TGCAGCGCCGCCAAATCAATGGGGAGGGGTGAAGCTTTCTTT. The full variable domain, in which reference TRBV29-1 and TRBJ1-1 provide the parts outside the CDR3, is SAVISQKPSRDICQRGTSLTIQCQVDSQVTMMFWYRQQPGQSLTLIATANQGSEATYESGFVIDKFPISRPNLTFSTLTVSNMSPEDSSIYLCSAAKSMGRGEAFFGQGTRLTVV.

This clonotype was counted at least ten times. The chain carries TRBV7-2 and TRBJ2-1; no clear D. There are 15 residues in the CDR3. Germline V gives CDR1 SGHTA, CDR2 FQGNSA. The ends were cut back, 1 base at V and 2 bases at J, with 9 bases in the middle. CDR3 sequence reads: CASSLDIPPYNEQFF. DNA of the CDR3: TGTGCCAGCAGCTTAGATATCCCCCCCTACAATGAGCAGTTCTTC. The full variable domain, completed using reference TRBV7-2 and TRBJ2-1, is GAGVSQSPSNKVTEKGKDVELRCDPISGHTALYWYRQSLGQGLEFLIYFQGNSAPDKSGLPSDRFSAERTGGSVSTLTIQRTQQEDSAVYLCASSLDIPPYNEQFFGPGTRLTVL.

The sample holds a few counts of this clonotype. V usage is TRBV28 and J usage is TRBJ1-2; the D is unclear. Deletions cut 4 bases from V and 8 bases from J, with 17 bases between. Germline values: CDR1 MDHEN, CDR2 SYDVKM. This CDR3 comprises 14 residues. The CDR3 DNA reads TGTGCCAGCAGTTCCCCTTCCCGGTCGGGCGGCTACACCTTC. Its protein product is CASSSPSRSGGYTF.

The sample holds many counts of this clonotype. The rearrangement joins TRBV12-3 or TRBV12-4 to TRBJ1-1; TRBD1 might be the D (5 bases). CDR3 length: 12 residues. Deletions cut 1 base from V and 6 bases from J, with 6 bases between. The CDR3 DNA reads as TGTGCCAGCAGTTTAGGACAGCCTGAAGCTTTCTTT. It specifies CASSLGQPEAFF.

The chain carries TRBV5-1 and TRBJ1-1, with 7 bases fitting TRBD1. J was trimmed by 4 bases and V by 0 bases; bases with no gene match: 6. This CDR3 has 15 amino acids. Germline CDR1 SGHRS, CDR2 YFSETQ. CDR3 region: CASSLAWTGSTEAFF. The CDR3 bases are TGCGCCAGCAGCTTGGCCTGGACAGGTTCCACTGAAGCTTTCTTT.

The genes are TRBV15 and TRBJ2-2; tentative D call: TRBD1 (5 bases). Germline CDR1 and CDR2: LNHNV and YYDKDF (reference sequence). The V end lost 3 bases, the J end lost 0 bases, and 14 bases lay between the germline ends. This CDR3 comprises 17 residues. This chain's CDR3 is CATSSLRLTANTGELFF. The CDR3 DNA follows: TGTGCCACCAGCAGTCTGCGATTGACAGCGAACACCGGGGAGCTGTTTTTT.

On this clonotype itself: A read error may account for a junction end that differs from germline. The genes are TRBV4-3 and TRBJ2-7; D unclear. The CDR3 is made up of 15 amino acids. Germline V lookup: CDR1 LGHNA, CDR2 YSLEER. As DNA, the CDR3 is TGCGCCAGCAGCCGCGAACACGACATCTCCTACGAACAGTACTTC. Protein sequence: CASSREHDISYEQYF.

The table lists this clonotype with a few counts. The chain links TRBV9 to TRBJ1-4; D is perhaps TRBD1 (6 bases). The CDR3 consists of 15 residues. Trimming removed 0 bases from V and 4 bases from J, with 10 bases in between. CDR1 SGDLS and CDR2 YYNGEE come from the germline V gene. As DNA, the CDR3 is TGTGCCAGCAGCGTAGCAGGGGCCGGTAATGAAAAACTGTTTTTT. Protein sequence: CASSVAGAGNEKLFF.

This clonotype has a handful of counts. This rearrangement joins TRBV11-2 to TRBJ2-3, with TRBD1 as a possible D gene (5 bases). The germline V gene encodes CDR1 SGHAT and CDR2 FQNNGV. V lost 7 bases to trimming and J lost 2 bases, with 16 bases between them. The CDR3 is 15 residues long. CDR3 DNA: TGTGCCAGCAACGTAGGGGTGGGGCCCACAGATACGCAGTATTTT. It translates to CASNVGVGPTDTQYF.

This clonotype was seen many times. J is TRBJ2-2 and V is TRBV12-3 or TRBV12-4, with D unclear. This CDR3 contains 14 residues. Trimming pared 4 bases from V and 3 bases from J, leaving 9 bases between. The CDR3 DNA is TGTGCCAGCAGTTCACCCAGCTACACCGGGGAGCTGTTTTTT. It encodes CASSSPSYTGELFF.

This chain uses TRBV15 with TRBJ2-7; 9 nucleotides match TRBD1. V lost 4 bases and J lost 3; bases outside the gene matches: 1. This CDR3 spans 13 amino acids. CDR1 is LNHNV, CDR2 YYDKDF, per germline (reference sequence). This chain's CDR3 is CATSKGQGYEQYF. The CDR3 nucleotides are TGTGCCACCAGCAAGGGACAGGGCTACGAGCAGTACTTC.

The CDR3 reads CASSPSGGGLAEQFF. The CDR3 DNA sequence: TGTGCCAGCAGCCCCAGCGGCGGGGGCCTGGCTGAGCAGTTCTTC. The chain combines TRBV7-3 with TRBJ2-1; the D gene is possibly TRBD2 (7 bases). Looked up from germline, CDR1 is SGHTA and CDR2 is FQGTGA. V shed 5 bases and J shed 9 bases, with 20 bases lying between them. The CDR3 extends over 15 amino acids. The full variable domain, its missing parts supplied by reference TRBV7-3 and TRBJ2-1, is GAGVSQTPSNKVTEKGKYVELRCDPISGHTALYWYRQSLGQGPEFLIYFQGTGAADDSGLPNDRFFAVRPEGSVSTLKIQRTERGDSAVYLCASSPSGGGLAEQFFGPGTRLTVL.

This chain links TRBV19 with TRBJ1-5; 8 bases are shared with TRBD1. Germline loops: CDR1 LNHDA, CDR2 SQIVND (reference sequence). V shed 5 bases, J shed 11 bases, and the junction held 14 bases outside the gene matches. The CDR3 extends over 15 amino acids. The DNA for the CDR3 is TGTGCCAGTAGTCTGGTGGGACAGGAGGCAGTGGCCCAGCATTTT. The encoded protein is CASSLVGQEAVAQHF.

Ten or more counts support this clonotype. The chain joins TRBV4-1 to TRBJ2-1; D may be TRBD1 (6 bases). Germline CDR1 reads MGHRA; CDR2 reads YSYEKL. This CDR3 region has 15 residues. V lost 1 base, J lost 9 bases, and 16 bases lay in between. The CDR3 DNA sequence: TGCGCCAGCAGCCAAGTGGGGGCGGTAGTTTCTGAGCAGTTCTTC. It yields the protein CASSQVGAVVSEQFF.

This clonotype has a handful of counts. The chain is built from TRBV7-2 and TRBJ2-3, with 9 bases that match TRBD2. The germline V gene encodes CDR1 SGHTA and CDR2 FQGNSA. The length of the CDR3 is 15 residues. V trimming: 6 bases; J trimming: 2 bases; junction bases outside the gene matches: 6. In DNA form, the CDR3 reads TGTGCCAGCAGTCAATGGACTAGCGTCACAGATACGCAGTATTTT. Translated: CASSQWTSVTDTQYF.

This clonotype showed up many times. The V call is TRBV10-3, the J call TRBJ2-7; 9 bases are shared with TRBD1. CDR1 and CDR2 from the germline V gene are ENHRY and SYGVKD. The trim removed 6 bases at V and 2 bases at J, leaving 5 bases unmatched. The CDR3 has 14 residues. The CDR3 DNA reads TGTGCCATCAGACAAGGGACAGGGACCTACGAGCAGTACTTC. Translating gives CAIRQGTGTYEQYF.

At least ten counts were recorded for this clonotype. The V and J genes are TRBV5-1 and TRBJ2-7; D tentatively reads TRBD1 or TRBD2 (7 bases each). The V gene lost 4 bases and the J gene lost 2 bases, with 13 bases spanning the gap. The CDR3 is made up of 14 amino acids. CDR1 is SGHRS and CDR2 is YFSETQ in the germline V gene. The DNA of the CDR3 is TGCGCCAGCAGCCCGACAGGGACTACCTACGAGCAGTACTTC. Translation gives CASSPTGTTYEQYF.

This clonotype was detected many times. The V call is TRBV7-2, the J call TRBJ1-2; 7 nucleotides line up with TRBD1. There are 13 residues in the CDR3. The V and J ends lost 7 bases and 4 bases, in that order; junction bases with no gene match: 6. Germline CDR1 and CDR2: SGHTA and FQGNSA. The CDR3 DNA reads as TGTGCCAGCACCCGGGACAGAACCTATGGCTACACCTTC. It is translated as CASTRDRTYGYTF.

This clonotype was found many times. The CDR3 DNA is TGTGCCAGCAGCTTAGGGTACAGGGATACCGGGGAGCTGTTTTTT. Translation gives CASSLGYRDTGELFF. V usage is TRBV11-2 and J usage is TRBJ2-2, with D possibly TRBD1 on 6 matching bases. The germline gives CDR1 SGHAT, CDR2 FQNNGV. Trimming cost V 1 base and J 5 bases, with 11 bases left between them. CDR3 length equals 15 residues.

This clonotype was found many times. The rearrangement uses TRBV6-9 and TRBJ2-3; 13 bases fit TRBD2. The CDR3 runs 20 residues. Germline CDR1 reads MNHGY; CDR2 reads SVAAGI. After removal of 4 bases from V and 0 bases from J, the junction contained 13 bases not matched to a gene. Here the CDR3 reads CASSSTGLAGTSTSTDTQYF. In nucleotides, the CDR3 is TGTGCCAGCAGTTCCACGGGACTAGCGGGGACCTCGACTAGCACAGATACGCAGTATTTT.

Only a few counts were recorded for this clonotype. The chain combines TRBV20-1 with TRBJ2-1; TRBD2 matches 15 bases. V lost 1 base to trimming and J lost 8 bases; unmatched junction nucleotides: 15. There are 19 residues in the CDR3. From germline, CDR1 is DFQATT and CDR2 SNEGSKA (reference sequence). CDR3 protein: CSARASYGLAGGPGYEQFF. As DNA, the CDR3 is TGCAGTGCTAGAGCTTCGTATGGACTAGCGGGAGGGCCGGGCTATGAGCAGTTCTTC.